Sequencing of this TCR beta chain was carried out in a study of beta chain features in type 1 diabetes. At the level of the study: Sorted cells examined across all samples numbered 107,917,701.

Germline assignment: CDR1 LGHNA and CDR2 YNFKEQ. V lost 0 bases and J lost 9; bases outside the gene matches: 13. This CDR3 has 18 residues. Sequencing targeted expressed TCRB transcripts, as all isolated RNA had been reverse transcribed. The assay was immunoSEQ multiplex PCR, and TCRdb's table has in-frame clones only and misses some. The table includes 70,000 to 95,000 clones, about a third detected once. This TCR came from a woman between 18 and 29 years old in good health. The chain carries TRBV4-2 and TRBJ2-1; 11 bases fit TRBD2. Sequencing was performed on stem cell memory CD4+ T cells from blood. This chain's CDR3 is CASSQELPQASGRPEQFF. The CDR3 DNA sequence: TGTGCCAGCAGCCAAGAGCTGCCCCAGGCTAGCGGGAGGCCTGAGCAGTTCTTC.